The 10 T cell receptor beta chains below all came from one sample that was sequenced in a study of blood T cell repertoires in COVID-19. Profiling relied on immunoSEQ multiplex PCR, and the TCRdb table lists in-frame clones only, not all of them. The table has approximately 280,000 clones, roughly 89% seen once. Sequenced material: PBMCs or T cells enriched from blood (not recorded which). These receptors originate from a woman aged 40 to 49 who had recovered from COVID-19.

The sample holds a few counts of this clone. The chain carries TRBV6-6 and TRBJ1-4; D uncertain. Germline values: CDR1 MNHNY, CDR2 SVGAGI (reference sequence). V was trimmed by 6 bases and J by 6 bases, leaving 14 bases between them. This CDR3 has 14 amino acids. The CDR3 loop is CASRYTVTYEKLFF. CDR3 nucleotide sequence: TGTGCCAGCAGATACACGGTTACCTATGAAAAACTGTTTTTT.

This sequence joins TRBV15 and TRBJ2-3, with D maybe TRBD1 (5 bases). Germline V gene data show CDR1 as LNHNV and CDR2 as YYDKDF (reference sequence). This CDR3 has 13 amino acids. Trimming pared 4 bases from V and 5 bases from J, leaving 10 bases between. The CDR3 DNA reads as TGTGCCACCAGCATGGACAAGAGAGATACGCAGTATTTT. It specifies CATSMDKRDTQYF.

The chain couples TRBV30 to TRBJ2-4; the D gene is possibly TRBD1 (8 bases). The CDR3 loop spans 12 amino acids. V was shortened by 8 bases and J by 4 bases, with 12 bases between the two germline ends. CDR1 is GTSNPN and CDR2 is SVGIG in the germline V gene (reference sequence). Here the CDR3 reads CAGGDRKNIQYF. Written as DNA, the CDR3 is TGTGCCGGGGGGGACAGGAAAAACATTCAGTACTTC.

The chain employs TRBV5-6 and TRBJ2-7; the match to TRBD2 covers 8 bases. The germline V gene has CDR1 SGHDT and CDR2 YYEEEE. The junction had 9 bases not matched to a gene; V was cut back by 5 bases and J by 5 bases. The CDR3 sequence is 14 residues long. The CDR3 region is CASRQSSGWNEQYF. As DNA, the CDR3 is TGTGCCAGCAGGCAATCTAGCGGGTGGAACGAGCAGTACTTC.

J is TRBJ1-2 and V is TRBV19; D is possibly TRBD1 (6 bases). The V gene lost 4 bases and the J gene lost 3 bases, with 12 bases spanning the gap. Germline lookup yields CDR1 LNHDA and CDR2 SQIVND (reference sequence). CDR3 length equals 14 residues. CDR3 amino acids: CASSTRDNYYGYTF. For the CDR3, the DNA is TGTGCCAGTAGTACTAGGGACAACTACTATGGCTACACCTTC.

This sequence joins TRBV7-2 and TRBJ2-2, with D possibly being TRBD1 (6 bases). The CDR3 loop spans 12 amino acids. The ends were cut back, 5 bases at V and 8 bases at J, with 9 bases in the middle. From germline, CDR1 is SGHTA and CDR2 FQGNSA. Here the CDR3 reads CASSQGTGELFF. For the CDR3, the DNA is TGTGCCAGCAGCCAAGGGACAGGGGAGCTGTTTTTT. Full variable domain (outside the CDR3, taken from reference TRBV7-2 and TRBJ2-2): GAGVSQSPSNKVTEKGKDVELRCDPISGHTALYWYRQSLGQGLEFLIYFQGNSAPDKSGLPSDRFSAERTGGSVSTLTIQRTQQEDSAVYLCASSQGTGELFFGEGSRLTVL.

This rearrangement joins TRBV28 to TRBJ2-7; 8 nucleotides agree with TRBD2. The CDR3 is made up of 15 amino acids. Germline lookup yields CDR1 MDHEN and CDR2 SYDVKM. After removal of 4 bases from V and 4 bases from J, the junction contained 9 bases not matched to a gene. In nucleotides, the CDR3 is TGTGCCAGCAGTTGGCGGGGGCTAGCGGGTTACGAGCAGTACTTC. This translates into CASSWRGLAGYEQYF.

V gene TRBV24-1 combines with J gene TRBJ1-1, with a weak D call TRBD1 (5 bases). The CDR3 consists of 16 residues. V dropped 3 bases and J dropped 11 bases, with 24 bases sitting between them. CDR1 KGHDR and CDR2 SFDVKD come from the germline V gene. CDR3 DNA: TGTGCCACCAGTGATAGTAGAGGCCCGGTTCGGGGGATCGCTTTCTTT. Translation: CATSDSRGPVRGIAFF.

The rearrangement joins TRBV18 to TRBJ2-6; 9 bases fit TRBD1. V gave up 2 bases and J gave up 1 base; unmatched junction bases: 6. CDR3 length equals 18 residues. Germline assignment: CDR1 KGHSH and CDR2 LQKENI. The CDR3 sequence: CASSPSTGGRSGANVLTF. CDR3 sequence (DNA): TGTGCCAGCTCACCATCGACAGGGGGAAGGTCTGGGGCCAACGTCCTGACTTTC.

V and J are TRBV9 and TRBJ2-1; TRBD2 agrees at 11 bases. Germline CDR1 and CDR2: SGDLS and YYNGEE. Germline trimming cut 3 bases from V and 8 bases from J; bases unmatched to any gene: 4. The CDR3 runs 14 residues. CDR3 sequence: CASSGLAGGDEQFF. The DNA of the CDR3 is TGTGCCAGCAGCGGTTTAGCGGGAGGGGATGAGCAGTTCTTC.